The sequence of this TCR beta chain was determined in a study of blood T cell repertoires in COVID-19. Study context: Nucleic acid was either cDNA or gDNA, and it came from T cells, B-cell-depleted T cells, or PBMCs.

Source study methods: Amplification with reference gene primers provided the estimates of nucleated cell counts. This table comes from immunoSEQ multiplex PCR, and its TCRdb copy is limited to in-frame clones, with some not included. The V and J calls and clone size come from that table; D and trimming were worked out from the DNA. Of roughly 200,000 clones listed, roughly 89% are singletons. Participants had their cohort set by participant-reported clinical history. CDR3 length: 18 residues. V lost 1 base and J lost 7; bases outside the gene matches: 12. CDR1 is LNHDA, CDR2 SQIVND, per germline (reference sequence).

The chain is built from TRBV19 and TRBJ1-5; TRBD1 aligns across 11 bases. The receptor comes from a woman aged 25-40 years with acute COVID-19. Sample: PBMCs or T cells enriched from blood (not recorded which). DNA for the CDR3: TGTGCCAGTAGTATAGGATTTTTTGGGACAGGGGGAAGACAGCCCCAGCATTTT. Residues: CASSIGFFGTGGRQPQHF. The complete variable domain, with remaining parts taken from reference TRBV19 and TRBJ1-5, reads DGGITQSPKYLFRKEGQNVTLSCEQNLNHDAMYWYRQDPGQGLRLIYYSQIVNDFQKGDIAEGYSVSREKKESFPLTVTSAQKNPTAFYLCASSIGFFGTGGRQPQHFGDGTRLSIL.